This TCR beta chain was sequenced during a study of cytomegalovirus exposure and HLA in healthy donors. CDR3 size: 15 residues. The germline gives CDR1 SQVTM, CDR2 ANQGSEA. V lost 7 bases and J 7 bases, leaving 25 bases between the germline ends. Clones were read by immunoSEQ multiplex PCR, and TCRdb kept only the in-frame ones, dropping some. The sample yields 100,000 to 150,000 clones, around 94% seen once. Sequenced input: PBMCs. This sequence joins TRBV29-1 and TRBJ1-1; weak D call: TRBD1 (5 bases). This sequence was found in a woman aged 18 to 35 in good health and CMV-seronegative. This chain's CDR3 is CSALGAWEGVVEAFF. The CDR3 nucleotides read TGCAGCGCGTTGGGTGCCTGGGAAGGGGTGGTTGAAGCTTTCTTT.